This entry lists 24 T cell receptor beta chains sequenced from one sample in a study of blood T cells in healthy people across ages (dated by TCRdb to the mid-2010s). Libraries were prepared through 5' RACE. This sample was sequenced with an Illumina HiSeq 2500. A second PCR of 7 to 11 cycles was run with a J-beta primer mix and a sample-barcoded 5' primer. TCRdb redid the processing of the public reads, applying fastp at Q25 and MiXCR, and retained in-frame beta chains. Entries that share a CDR3 protein sequence are merged under the most common genes and DNA. The table for this sample lists some 890,000 distinct CDR3 sequences; almost 30% of them were counted only once. The biggest ten clones account for around 9.6% of the sample. These data are also associated with another study on T cells of mothers and their children.

Sequencing used blood. The receptor set was obtained from a woman in her thirties or forties in good health.

Notes on this clonotype: A clone one base away is much larger, so this may be a read error. V gene TRBV29-1 combines with J gene TRBJ2-4, with D perhaps TRBD1 (5 bases). There are 11 residues in the CDR3. Germline V lookup: CDR1 SQVTM, CDR2 ANQGSEA. The CDR3 DNA reads TGCAGCTTACAGGTGGGGAACATTCGGTACTTC. Its protein is CSLQVGNIRYF.

The genes are TRBV20-1 and TRBJ2-1; TRBD2 aligns across 7 bases. Trimming at V came to 0 bases and at J to 5 bases, leaving 7 bases not matched to a gene. This CDR3 is 15 amino acids long. Germline CDR1 reads DFQATT; CDR2 reads SNEGSKA (reference sequence). The CDR3 spells CSARDQAGDHNEQFF. Here the CDR3 DNA reads TGCAGTGCTAGAGATCAGGCGGGAGACCACAATGAGCAGTTCTTC.

This clonotype was observed a few times. The chain is built from TRBV20-1 and TRBJ2-1; 11 bases agree with TRBD2. In germline, CDR1 is DFQATT, CDR2 SNEGSKA (reference sequence). This CDR3 contains 17 residues. V was pared by 6 bases and J by 6 bases, with 16 bases of the junction left unmatched. The CDR3 spells CSAGEGSGGAGGNEQFF. The CDR3 DNA is TGCAGTGCCGGAGAAGGTAGCGGGGGGGCCGGTGGCAATGAGCAGTTCTTC.

This clonotype was seen ten or more times. This rearrangement joins TRBV27 to TRBJ2-7; D is possibly TRBD2 (5 bases). There are 13 residues in the CDR3. V was trimmed by 8 bases and J by 0 bases, leaving 11 bases between them. In germline, CDR1 is MNHEY, CDR2 SMNVEV (reference sequence). CDR3 sequence reads: CASGLGRSYEQYF. As DNA, the CDR3 is TGTGCCAGCGGACTCGGACGCTCCTACGAGCAGTACTTC.

This chain links TRBV11-2 with TRBJ2-1; 13 nucleotides line up with TRBD2. In germline, CDR1 is SGHAT, CDR2 FQNNGV. After removal of 0 bases from V and 6 bases from J, the junction contained 11 bases not matched to a gene. The CDR3 runs to 19 residues. The CDR3 loop reads CASSLDRGPGLAGVNEQFF. The CDR3 region has the DNA TGTGCCAGCAGCTTAGATCGAGGGCCTGGACTAGCGGGGGTCAATGAGCAGTTCTTC.

This clonotype was counted at least ten times. The rearrangement uses TRBV7-2 and TRBJ1-5; TRBD1 might be the D (6 bases). The CDR3 is 14 amino acids. Germline V gene sequence: CDR1 SGHTA, CDR2 FQGNSA. V was clipped by 5 bases and J by 7 bases, with 15 bases between them. As DNA, the CDR3 is TGTGCCAGCAGCCCTGAGGGGGGGAGGCAGCCCCAGCATTTT. This codes for CASSPEGGRQPQHF.

The V and J genes are TRBV12-3 or TRBV12-4 and TRBJ1-2, with D maybe TRBD1 (5 bases). Trimming stripped 5 bases from V and 3 bases from J, with 13 bases between. The CDR3 spans 14 residues. CDR3 in amino acids: CASSPRGDDYGYTF. CDR3 bases: TGTGCCAGCAGTCCCCGGGGGGATGACTATGGCTACACCTTC.

V gene TRBV28 combines with J gene TRBJ1-2, with 9 bases aligning to TRBD1. This CDR3 contains 15 residues. J gave up 4 bases and V 5 bases, and 8 bases lay outside the gene matches. Per the germline V gene, CDR1 is MDHEN and CDR2 is SYDVKM. The DNA of the CDR3 is TGTGCCAGCAGTCCGGGACAGGGCGTTGCCTATGGCTACACCTTC. Translated: CASSPGQGVAYGYTF.

This clonotype appeared a few times. This sequence joins TRBV6-5 and TRBJ2-6, with D unclear. V lost 2 bases and J 2 bases, leaving 16 bases between the germline ends. This CDR3 spans 18 amino acids. Germline V CDR1 and CDR2: MNHEY, SVGAGI. The CDR3 DNA reads as TGTGCCAGCAGTTACAATGGCGACCCGGCCGCTGGGGCCAACGTCCTGACTTTC. This sequence encodes CASSYNGDPAAGANVLTF.

V is TRBV24-1 and J is TRBJ2-2, with TRBD1 matching 9 bases. Germline loops: CDR1 KGHDR, CDR2 SFDVKD. With 6 bases clipped from V and 5 bases from J, the junction kept 9 bases outside the gene matches. This CDR3 comprises 16 residues. CDR3 nucleotide sequence: TGTGCCACCAGTTTAACAGGGGGCACGGGGACCGGGGAGCTGTTTTTT. As protein: CATSLTGGTGTGELFF.

This clonotype was seen more than once but under ten times. This rearrangement joins TRBV5-1 to TRBJ2-2, with D unclear. Deletions cut 0 bases from V and 3 bases from J, with 12 bases between. The CDR3 sequence is 16 residues long. The germline V gene has CDR1 SGHRS and CDR2 YFSETQ. CDR3 protein: CASSLAAGSDTGELFF. CDR3 coding DNA: TGCGCCAGCAGCTTGGCCGCTGGGTCTGACACCGGGGAGCTGTTTTTT.

V usage is TRBV6-1 and J usage is TRBJ1-4, with D unresolved. Germline loops: CDR1 MNHNS, CDR2 SASEGT. The CDR3 has 13 amino acids. V shed 7 bases and J shed 4 bases, with 10 bases lying between them. CDR3 loop: CASTPQNNEKLFF. In DNA, the CDR3 is TGTGCCAGCACTCCACAGAATAATGAAAAACTGTTTTTT.

This clonotype was detected ten times or more. V is TRBV10-3 and J is TRBJ1-2, with TRBD1 identical over 10 bases. The CDR3 runs to 14 residues. In germline, CDR1 is ENHRY, CDR2 SYGVKD. The trim removed 8 bases at V and 8 bases at J, leaving 11 bases unmatched. The CDR3, as DNA: TGTGCCATCGGAGACAGGGGGCAGGTCGGGGGCTACACCTTC. This translates into CAIGDRGQVGGYTF.

CDR3 DNA sequence: TGTGCCAGCAGCTTAACAACGACAGGGAACAATTCACCCCTCCACTTT. Translation gives CASSLTTTGNNSPLHF. This chain connects TRBV7-3 to TRBJ1-6; 7 bases match TRBD1. V dropped 0 bases and J dropped 7; count of bases not matched to a gene: 6. This CDR3 is built from 16 residues. Germline V gives CDR1 SGHTA, CDR2 FQGTGA.

This clonotype was seen ten or more times. V usage is TRBV9 and J usage is TRBJ2-5, with a possible D match to TRBD2 (6 bases). Germline loops: CDR1 SGDLS, CDR2 YYNGEE. V lost 0 bases to trimming and J lost 9 bases, with 15 bases between them. The CDR3 has 14 residues. CDR3 DNA: TGTGCCAGCAGCGTAGGAGGAGGGACCTCTTCCCAGTACTTC. This codes for CASSVGGGTSSQYF.

This chain connects TRBV7-9 to TRBJ2-2; D is unclear. Trimming cost V 2 bases and J 1 base, with 11 bases left between them. From germline, CDR1 is SEHNR and CDR2 FQNEAQ (reference sequence). This CDR3 comprises 16 residues. DNA of the CDR3: TGTGCCAGCAGCTTAACCCCAGACGAGAACACCGGGGAGCTGTTTTTT. Its translation: CASSLTPDENTGELFF.

Ten or more counts support this clonotype. As DNA, the CDR3 is TGCAGTGCCATAGGATCGGAAGAGACCCAGTACTTC. Translation gives CSAIGSEETQYF. The chain has TRBV20-1 and TRBJ2-5; D uncertain. V lost 6 bases and J 3 bases, leaving 11 bases between the germline ends. There are 12 residues in the CDR3. The V gene's germline CDR1 is DFQATT and CDR2 SNEGSKA (reference sequence).

The gene calls are TRBV20-1 and TRBJ1-1, with 8 bases aligning to TRBD1. Trimming cost V 2 bases and J 4 bases; bases outside gene matches: 6. The CDR3 extends over 14 amino acids. Germline CDR1 reads DFQATT; CDR2 reads SNEGSKA (reference sequence). Here the CDR3 DNA reads TGCAGTGCTAGATCCGACAGGGGTAGCACTGAAGCTTTCTTT. Residues: CSARSDRGSTEAFF.

This clonotype was seen many times. The CDR3 DNA is TGCAGTGCTAGGTACAGCTCCTATAATTCACCCCTCCACTTT. This gives the protein CSARYSSYNSPLHF. The V call is TRBV20-1, the J call TRBJ1-6; D is unresolved. The CDR3 totals 14 residues. With 3 bases removed from V and 0 bases from J, the gap between germline ends came to 6 bases. Looked up from germline, CDR1 is DFQATT and CDR2 is SNEGSKA (reference sequence).

This rearrangement joins TRBV7-2 to TRBJ1-2, with a possible D match to TRBD1 (6 bases). CDR1 and CDR2 from the germline V gene are SGHTA and FQGNSA. There are 15 residues in the CDR3. The V gene lost 2 bases and the J gene lost 4 bases, with 14 bases spanning the gap. This CDR3 is CASSLTGTRSYGYTF. As DNA, the CDR3 is TGTGCCAGCAGCTTAACCGGGACACGCTCCTATGGCTACACCTTC.

In this sample, this clonotype turned up many times. This chain links TRBV29-1 with TRBJ1-5; D is perhaps TRBD1 (5 bases). Per the germline V gene, CDR1 is SQVTM and CDR2 is ANQGSEA. The CDR3 has 13 residues. Trimming pared 0 bases from V and 3 bases from J, leaving 6 bases between. The CDR3 here is CSVEEDTNQPQHF. CDR3 in DNA: TGCAGCGTTGAAGAGGACACCAATCAGCCCCAGCATTTT.

A word on this clonotype: It may be a read error: a sequence one base away is much more abundant. The chain has TRBV4-1 and TRBJ2-5; 8 positions match TRBD2. This CDR3 region has 16 residues. Germline V gene sequence: CDR1 MGHRA, CDR2 YSYEKL. CDR3 region: CTSSQTPTGLVETQYF. The CDR3 DNA reads TGCACCAGCAGCCAGACTCCTACGGGACTAGTAGAGACCCAGTACTTC.

V is TRBV6-6 and J is TRBJ2-7, with D unclear. V gave up 5 bases and J gave up 6 bases, with 11 bases separating them. This CDR3 has 12 residues. From germline, CDR1 is MNHNY and CDR2 SVGAGI (reference sequence). The DNA for the CDR3 is TGTGCCAGCAGTGACCCGGGTTCCGAGCAGTACTTC. It translates to CASSDPGSEQYF.

The sample holds a few counts of this clonotype. The rearrangement links TRBV20-1 to TRBJ2-1; D call uncertain. The CDR3 loop spans 14 amino acids. Per the germline V gene, CDR1 is DFQATT and CDR2 is SNEGSKA (reference sequence). V gave up 6 bases and J gave up 0 bases, with 12 bases separating them. The DNA for the CDR3 is TGCAGTGCCAGTGACGCGAGCTCCTACAATGAGCAGTTCTTC. This codes for CSASDASSYNEQFF.